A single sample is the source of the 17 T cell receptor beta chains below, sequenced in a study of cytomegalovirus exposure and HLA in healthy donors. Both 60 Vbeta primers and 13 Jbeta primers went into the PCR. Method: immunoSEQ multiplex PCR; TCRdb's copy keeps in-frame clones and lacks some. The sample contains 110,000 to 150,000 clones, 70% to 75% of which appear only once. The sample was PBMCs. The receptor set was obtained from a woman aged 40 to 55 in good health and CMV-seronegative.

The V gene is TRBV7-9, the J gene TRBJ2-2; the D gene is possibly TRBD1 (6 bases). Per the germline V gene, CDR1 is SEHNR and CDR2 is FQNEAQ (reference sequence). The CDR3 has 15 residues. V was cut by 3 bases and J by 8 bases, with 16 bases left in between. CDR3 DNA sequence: TGTGCCAGCAGCTTGAGTACAGGGAGTGGAGGGGAGCTGTTTTTT. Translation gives CASSLSTGSGGELFF.

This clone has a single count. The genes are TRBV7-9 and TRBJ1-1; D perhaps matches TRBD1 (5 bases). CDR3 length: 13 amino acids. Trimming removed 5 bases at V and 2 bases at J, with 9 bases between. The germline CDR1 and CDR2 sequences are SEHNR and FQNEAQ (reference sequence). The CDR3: CASSQGGNTEAFF. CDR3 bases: TGTGCCAGCAGCCAGGGAGGCAACACTGAAGCTTTCTTT.

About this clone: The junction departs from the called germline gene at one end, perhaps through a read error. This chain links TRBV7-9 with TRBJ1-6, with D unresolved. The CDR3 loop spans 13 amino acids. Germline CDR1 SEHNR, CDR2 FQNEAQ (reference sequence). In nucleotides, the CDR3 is TGTTCCAGCAGTGGAGAGGGAAGATCACCCCTCCACTTT. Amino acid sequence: CSSSGEGRSPLHF.

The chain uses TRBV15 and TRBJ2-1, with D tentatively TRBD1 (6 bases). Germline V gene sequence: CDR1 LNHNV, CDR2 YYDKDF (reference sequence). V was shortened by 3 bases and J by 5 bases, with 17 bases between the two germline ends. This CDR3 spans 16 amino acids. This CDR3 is CATSRRPGEGNNEQFF. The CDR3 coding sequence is TGTGCCACCAGCAGGCGACCAGGGGAAGGAAACAATGAGCAGTTCTTC.

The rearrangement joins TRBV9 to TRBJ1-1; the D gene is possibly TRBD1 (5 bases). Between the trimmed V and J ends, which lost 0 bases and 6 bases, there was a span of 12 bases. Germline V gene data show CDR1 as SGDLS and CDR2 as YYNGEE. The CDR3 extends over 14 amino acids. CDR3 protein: CASSVAEQGAEAFF. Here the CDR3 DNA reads TGTGCCAGCAGCGTAGCTGAGCAGGGCGCTGAAGCTTTCTTT.

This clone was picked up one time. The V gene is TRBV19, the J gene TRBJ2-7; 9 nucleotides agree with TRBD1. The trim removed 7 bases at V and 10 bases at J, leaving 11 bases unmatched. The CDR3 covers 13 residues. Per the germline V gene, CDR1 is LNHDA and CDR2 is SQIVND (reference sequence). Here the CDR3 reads CASKGRGTGSQYF. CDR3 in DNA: TGTGCCAGTAAGGGTCGAGGGACAGGGTCTCAGTACTTC.

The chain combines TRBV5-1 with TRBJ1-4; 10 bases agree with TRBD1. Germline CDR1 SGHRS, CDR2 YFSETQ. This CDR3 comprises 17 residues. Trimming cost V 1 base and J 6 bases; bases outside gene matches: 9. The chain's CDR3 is CASSLPGTGDFDEKLFF. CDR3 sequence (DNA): TGCGCCAGCAGCTTGCCTGGGACAGGGGATTTCGATGAAAAACTGTTTTTT.

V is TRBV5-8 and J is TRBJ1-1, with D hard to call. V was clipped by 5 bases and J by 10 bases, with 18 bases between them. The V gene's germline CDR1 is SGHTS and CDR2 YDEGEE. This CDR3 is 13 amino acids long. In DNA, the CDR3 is TGTGCCAGCAGTCCCGACTCGGCCGTTTCAGCTTTCTTT. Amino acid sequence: CASSPDSAVSAFF.

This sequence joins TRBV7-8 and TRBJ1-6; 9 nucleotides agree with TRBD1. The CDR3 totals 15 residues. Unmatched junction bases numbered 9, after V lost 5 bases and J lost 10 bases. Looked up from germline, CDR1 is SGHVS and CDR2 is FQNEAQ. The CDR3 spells CASSVGGTGKSPLHF. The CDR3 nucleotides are TGTGCCAGCAGCGTAGGAGGGACAGGGAAATCACCCCTCCACTTT.

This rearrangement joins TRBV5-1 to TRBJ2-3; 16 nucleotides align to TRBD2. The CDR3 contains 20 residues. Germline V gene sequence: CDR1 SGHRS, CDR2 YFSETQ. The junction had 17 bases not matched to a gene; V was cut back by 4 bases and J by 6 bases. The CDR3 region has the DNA TGCGCCAGCAGCCTGGGACTAGCGGGGGGGTTCCTAAGTACTGGCGATACGCAGTATTTT. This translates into CASSLGLAGGFLSTGDTQYF.

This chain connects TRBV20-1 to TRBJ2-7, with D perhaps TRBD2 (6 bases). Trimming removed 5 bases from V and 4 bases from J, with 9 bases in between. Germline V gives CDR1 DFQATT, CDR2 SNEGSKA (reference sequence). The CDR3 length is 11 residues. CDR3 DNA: TGCAGTGCTCTGGGACTTTACGAGCAGTACTTC. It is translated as CSALGLYEQYF.

CDR3 nucleotide sequence: TGTGCCAGCAGCTCCGGGACATTATTAAATTTGGGTCAGCCCCAGCATTTT. Protein product: CASSSGTLLNLGQPQHF. The chain recombines TRBV7-8 with TRBJ1-5, with D maybe TRBD1 (6 bases). Germline V gene data show CDR1 as SGHVS and CDR2 as FQNEAQ. V was trimmed by 4 bases and J by 6 bases, leaving 22 bases between them. The CDR3 sequence is 17 residues long. Together with reference TRBV7-8 and TRBJ1-5, the CDR3 gives the full variable domain: GAGVSQSPRYKVAKRGQDVALRCDPISGHVSLFWYQQALGQGPEFLTYFQNEAQLDKSGLPSDRFFAERPEGSVSTLKIQRTQQEDSAVYLCASSSGTLLNLGQPQHFGDGTRLSIL.

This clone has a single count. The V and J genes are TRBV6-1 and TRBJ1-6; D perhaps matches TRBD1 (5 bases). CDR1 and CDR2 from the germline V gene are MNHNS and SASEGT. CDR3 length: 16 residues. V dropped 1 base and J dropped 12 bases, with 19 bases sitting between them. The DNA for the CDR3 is TGTGCCAGCAGTGAAGAGGTGGGCAGGGCGTTTCGACCCCTCCACTTT. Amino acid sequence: CASSEEVGRAFRPLHF.

As DNA, the CDR3 is TGTGCCAGCAGCCCGCCAGGGGGCGTCGGCACTGAAGCTTTCTTT. Translating gives CASSPPGGVGTEAFF. This chain connects TRBV11-2 to TRBJ1-1; 8 nucleotides match TRBD1. Germline trimming cut 5 bases from V and 4 bases from J; bases unmatched to any gene: 9. CDR3 length equals 15 residues. Germline V gene data show CDR1 as SGHAT and CDR2 as FQNNGV.

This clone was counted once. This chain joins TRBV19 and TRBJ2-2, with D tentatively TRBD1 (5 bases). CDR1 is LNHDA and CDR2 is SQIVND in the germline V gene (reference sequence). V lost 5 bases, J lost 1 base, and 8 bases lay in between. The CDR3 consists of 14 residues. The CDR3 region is CASSRTLNTGELFF. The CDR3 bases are TGTGCCAGTAGTCGGACACTGAACACCGGGGAGCTGTTTTTT.

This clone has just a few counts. CDR3 nucleotides: TGCGCCAGCAGCTTGGGACAGATAGCTTTTCCGCAGTATTTT. Translating it yields CASSLGQIAFPQYF. The chain employs TRBV5-1 and TRBJ2-3, with a weak D call TRBD1 (5 bases). This CDR3 comprises 14 residues. Germline V gene lookup returns CDR1 SGHRS and CDR2 YFSETQ. Trimming removed 0 bases from V and 10 bases from J, with 15 bases in between.

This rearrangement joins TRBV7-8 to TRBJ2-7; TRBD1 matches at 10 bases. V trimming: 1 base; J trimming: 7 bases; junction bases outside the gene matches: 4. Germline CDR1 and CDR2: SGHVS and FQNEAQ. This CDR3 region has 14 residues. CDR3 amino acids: CASSLVRTGGEQYV. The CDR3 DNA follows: TGTGCCAGCAGCTTAGTCAGGACAGGGGGTGAGCAGTACGTC.